This T cell receptor beta chain emerged from a study of blood T cells in healthy people across ages. Study observations and caveats: A roughly linear age-dependent decrease characterized TCR beta diversity per million T cells. PBMCs were not sorted, which prevented a conclusive comparison of naive versus antigen-experienced cells.

Total RNA extraction produced at least 5 micrograms (per sample) for the study. A word on this clonotype: Its antigen is currently unknown.

A J-beta primer mix and a sample-barcoded 5' primer were used in a second PCR of roughly 6 to 11 cycles. TCRdb reanalysed the 5' RACE reads using MiXCR and keeps one entry per CDR3 protein. The sample lists about 1.5 million distinct CDR3 sequences; approximately 43% were seen once. The V gene lost 6 bases and the J gene lost 0 bases, with 7 bases spanning the gap. The CDR3 sequence is 13 residues long. CDR1 and CDR2 from the germline V gene are MDHEN and SYDVKM. Source material: blood. This TCR was sampled from a young woman in good health. This chain links TRBV28 with TRBJ2-3; D is unclear. CDR3 DNA sequence: TGTGCCAGCAGCACCCAAAGCACAGATACGCAGTATTTT. Translating it yields CASSTQSTDTQYF. The entire variable domain, with the rest obtained from reference TRBV28 and TRBJ2-3, is as follows: DVKVTQSSRYLVKRTGEKVFLECVQDMDHENMFWYRQDPGLGLRLIYFSYDVKMKEKGDIPEGYSVSREKKERFSLILESASTNQTSMYLCASSTQSTDTQYFGPGTRLTVL.